These 13 T cell receptor beta chains were all obtained from the same sample, sequenced in a study of blood T cells in healthy people across ages. Using a J-beta primer mix together with a sample-barcoded 5' primer, a second PCR was run for roughly 7 to 11 cycles. TCRdb analysed the 5' RACE reads with MiXCR anew, one entry per CDR3 protein. The repertoire holds 1.4 million to 1.5 million distinct CDR3 sequences, with 42% as singletons. Sequenced: blood. The origin of the receptors is a woman aged 18 to 35 in good health.

This clonotype was counted between two and nine times. In DNA, the CDR3 is TGTGCCAGCAGCGTGGACTTCTCCTCCTACAATGAGCAGTTCTTC. Its protein is CASSVDFSSYNEQFF. This rearrangement joins TRBV9 to TRBJ2-1; D may be TRBD2 (5 bases). Trimming removed 2 bases at V and 0 bases at J, with 9 bases between. Germline values: CDR1 SGDLS, CDR2 YYNGEE. This CDR3 is built from 15 residues.

This clonotype is a singleton in its sample. The rearrangement links TRBV10-3 to TRBJ2-5; 14 bases agree with TRBD2. The germline V gene encodes CDR1 ENHRY and CDR2 SYGVKD. This CDR3 spans 15 amino acids. With 4 bases clipped from V and 2 bases from J, the junction kept 0 bases outside the gene matches. CDR3 sequence: CAISGLAGGQETQYF. DNA for the CDR3: TGTGCCATCAGTGGACTAGCGGGGGGGCAAGAGACCCAGTACTTC.

This clonotype has only a few counts. The chain has TRBV5-1 and TRBJ1-1; a weak D match, TRBD1 (6 bases). The V end lost 0 bases, the J end lost 4 bases, and 13 bases lay between the germline ends. There are 15 residues in the CDR3. The germline CDR1 and CDR2 sequences are SGHRS and YFSETQ. For the CDR3, the DNA is TGCGCCAGCAGCTTGGGAGGAATAGGGGGCACTGAAGCTTTCTTT. Protein product: CASSLGGIGGTEAFF.

The chain carries TRBV27 and TRBJ2-1; 8 bases are shared with TRBD2. The V and J ends lost 1 base and 4 bases, in that order; junction bases with no gene match: 9. The CDR3 sequence is 17 residues long. CDR1 and CDR2 from the germline V gene are MNHEY and SMNVEV (reference sequence). The CDR3 bases are TGTGCCAGCAGTTTATTCGGCCAGCGGGGGACGTACAATGAGCAGTTCTTC. Encoded protein: CASSLFGQRGTYNEQFF.

The chain has TRBV12-3 or TRBV12-4 and TRBJ2-7; possibly TRBD1 for D (6 bases). Trimming pared 4 bases from V and 5 bases from J, leaving 9 bases between. CDR3 length: 12 amino acids. The CDR3 loop reads CASSYNRDEQYF. DNA of the CDR3: TGTGCCAGCAGTTATAACAGGGACGAGCAGTACTTC.

The chain couples TRBV7-8 to TRBJ2-4; the match to TRBD1 covers 9 bases. The germline CDR1 and CDR2 sequences are SGHVS and FQNEAQ. V gave up 1 base and J gave up 7 bases; unmatched junction bases: 8. The CDR3 is 16 residues long. CDR3 sequence: CASSLGETGGLNIQYF. CDR3 DNA sequence: TGTGCCAGCAGCTTAGGCGAGACAGGGGGATTGAACATTCAGTACTTC.

The V and J genes are TRBV28 and TRBJ2-5; D not certain. The assigned J gene may be wrong: the sequence end matches TRBJ2-4 better. The CDR3 runs 13 residues. Germline values: CDR1 MDHEN, CDR2 SYDVKM. Here the CDR3 reads CASSFGLGNIQYF. The CDR3, as DNA: TGTGCCAGCAGTTTCGGGCTCGGAAACATTCAGTACTTC.

This clonotype has more than one count but fewer than ten. The J gene is TRBJ1-5, the V gene TRBV4-1; 9 bases are a match to TRBD1. Per the germline V gene, CDR1 is MGHRA and CDR2 is YSYEKL. J gave up 5 bases and V 1 base, and 18 bases lay outside the gene matches. CDR3 size: 20 residues. Here the CDR3 DNA reads TGCGCCAGCAGCCAAGGTCCGGGACAGGGATTTCGTGGGGTATATCAGCCCCAGCATTTT. This sequence encodes CASSQGPGQGFRGVYQPQHF.

This clonotype occurred a few times. This chain joins TRBV29-1 and TRBJ2-1, with 12 bases fitting TRBD2. V lost 0 bases to trimming and J lost 0 bases; unmatched junction nucleotides: 9. CDR3 size: 19 residues. The germline CDR1 and CDR2 sequences are SQVTM and ANQGSEA. The CDR3 DNA reads as TGCAGCGTTGAAGATAGGGGGACTAGCGGGTCCCGCTCCTACAATGAGCAGTTCTTC. It specifies CSVEDRGTSGSRSYNEQFF.

This rearrangement joins TRBV20-1 to TRBJ2-7, with D unresolved. Germline values: CDR1 DFQATT, CDR2 SNEGSKA (reference sequence). With 5 bases removed from V and 7 bases from J, the gap between germline ends came to 27 bases. The CDR3 covers 16 residues. CDR3 nucleotides: TGCAGTGCTCCGGCTCCGCTAGTAGGGAAAACGGGTGAGCAGTACTTC. Its translation is CSAPAPLVGKTGEQYF.

The V and J genes are TRBV29-1 and TRBJ2-1, with 7 bases matching TRBD1. The CDR3 is 14 residues long. Unmatched junction bases numbered 12, after V lost 4 bases and J lost 9 bases. Per germline, CDR1 SQVTM and CDR2 ANQGSEA. CDR3 coding DNA: TGCAGCGTTGTGGGACAGCTGGACCGGGGTGAGCAGTTCTTC. Protein product: CSVVGQLDRGEQFF.

This rearrangement joins TRBV5-1 to TRBJ2-5; 13 nucleotides match TRBD2. Germline loops: CDR1 SGHRS, CDR2 YFSETQ. This CDR3 spans 17 amino acids. V lost 2 bases to trimming and J lost 1 base; unmatched junction nucleotides: 5. The CDR3 loop reads CASSFGLAGAFQETQYF. CDR3 sequence (DNA): TGCGCCAGCAGCTTCGGACTAGCGGGGGCCTTCCAAGAGACCCAGTACTTC.

This chain links TRBV29-1 with TRBJ2-5, with a weak D call TRBD1 (6 bases). V was cut by 3 bases and J by 4 bases, with 12 bases left in between. This CDR3 has 13 residues. Germline lookup yields CDR1 SQVTM and CDR2 ANQGSEA. CDR3 coding DNA: TGCAGCGTTGACTGGGGGCGGGTAGAGACCCAGTACTTC. Protein: CSVDWGRVETQYF.